This T cell receptor beta chain originates from a study of shared clonotypes between healthy human individuals. Turning to the study itself: Three men and a couple of women, aged 18 to 49, were donors.

CD4+ cell separation produced CD45RA+ naive and CD45RA-negative memory subsets. This CDR3 has 16 residues. Here immunoSEQ multiplex PCR was the method, and the copy in TCRdb shows in-frame clones only, minus some. The sample includes around 1,100,000 clones, approximately 80% of them seen just once. V is TRBV7-5 and J is TRBJ2-1; the table's D call, TRBD2, was not checked against the DNA. TRBV7-5 is marked as a pseudogene. Sequenced sample: memory CD4+ T cells from PBMCs. As to subset: CD45RA-negative fraction. The clonotype originates from a man younger than 35 in good health. Some clones in this sample may be carry-over from other donors' samples. The DNA of the CDR3 is TGTGCCAGAAGCTTACTAGCGGGAGAATCCTACAATGAGCAGTTCTTC. It specifies CARSLLAGESYNEQFF.